Below are 21 T cell receptor beta chains sequenced from a single sample in a study of cytomegalovirus exposure and HLA in healthy donors. A multiplex PCR was run with 60 Vbeta primers and 13 Jbeta primers. Using immunoSEQ multiplex PCR, the repertoire was profiled, and TCRdb retains in-frame clones only, with some absent. The data show about 160,000 clones, with less than 85% seen just once and 1.2% to 1.5% held by the top ten. The sequenced sample consisted of PBMCs. Receptors were obtained from a man between 60 and 75 years old in good health and CMV-seronegative.

The V and J genes are TRBV7-6 and TRBJ1-3, with a weak D call TRBD1 (5 bases). V was clipped by 0 bases and J by 4 bases, with 10 bases between them. Germline V gives CDR1 SGHVS, CDR2 FNYEAQ. The CDR3 consists of 15 residues. The DNA of the CDR3 is TGTGCCAGCAGCTTAGCAGGGGAATCCGGAAACACCATATATTTT. This gives the protein CASSLAGESGNTIYF.

J is TRBJ2-5 and V is TRBV21-1; TRBD2 is the table's D call and was not checked against the DNA. TRBV21-1 counts as a pseudogene. CDR3 length: 15 residues. The CDR3 here is CASSKGGRELETQYF. The CDR3 DNA reads TGTGCCAGCAGCAAGGGAGGGCGGGAGTTAGAGACCCAGTACTTC.

The chain couples TRBV30 to TRBJ2-2, with D tentatively TRBD1 (5 bases). CDR3 size: 15 residues. The germline V gene has CDR1 GTSNPN and CDR2 SVGIG (reference sequence). Trimming shortened V by 0 bases and J by 8 bases, and 16 bases separated the two germline ends. CDR3 nucleotide sequence: TGTGCCTGGAGTGTATTTAGGGGAAGGCGGGGGGAGCTGTTTTTT. Encoded protein: CAWSVFRGRRGELFF.

This rearrangement joins TRBV19 to TRBJ2-6; D is undetermined. Germline V lookup: CDR1 LNHDA, CDR2 SQIVND (reference sequence). This CDR3 is built from 18 residues. V shed 2 bases and J shed 2 bases, with 16 bases lying between them. The CDR3 protein is CASSIYGGLKAGANVLTF. CDR3 nucleotide sequence: TGTGCCAGTAGTATATACGGCGGCTTGAAGGCTGGGGCCAACGTCCTGACTTTC.

The rearrangement joins TRBV27 to TRBJ1-2; TRBD1 agrees at 10 bases. After removal of 4 bases from V and 1 base from J, the junction contained 9 bases not matched to a gene. Germline lookup yields CDR1 MNHEY and CDR2 SMNVEV (reference sequence). The CDR3 sequence is 17 residues long. The CDR3 sequence: CASSSMPGQGFNYGYTF. CDR3 nucleotides: TGTGCCAGCAGTTCTATGCCGGGACAGGGGTTTAACTATGGCTACACCTTC.

The chain uses TRBV5-4 and TRBJ2-4; D might be TRBD2 (6 bases). The V gene lost 4 bases and the J gene lost 0 bases, with 11 bases spanning the gap. Germline CDR1 SGHNT, CDR2 YYREEE (reference sequence). The length of the CDR3 is 15 residues. The CDR3 sequence is CASSLSGLAKNIQYF. CDR3 DNA sequence: TGTGCCAGCAGCCTTAGCGGCTTAGCCAAAAACATTCAGTACTTC.

The chain joins TRBV7-3 to TRBJ2-5; a possible D gene is TRBD2 (6 bases). Trimming shortened V by 2 bases and J by 2 bases, and 15 bases separated the two germline ends. Germline V lookup: CDR1 SGHTA, CDR2 FQGTGA. The CDR3 has 16 residues. CDR3 protein: CASSLGVGGAQETQYF. CDR3 bases: TGTGCCAGCAGCTTAGGGGTAGGCGGGGCACAAGAGACCCAGTACTTC. Using reference TRBV7-3 and TRBJ2-5 for the parts outside the CDR3, the full variable domain is GAGVSQTPSNKVTEKGKYVELRCDPISGHTALYWYRQSLGQGPEFLIYFQGTGAADDSGLPNDRFFAVRPEGSVSTLKIQRTERGDSAVYLCASSLGVGGAQETQYFGPGTRLLVL.

The V and J genes are TRBV7-2 and TRBJ2-7; 8 nucleotides match TRBD2. Trimming cost V 3 bases and J 7 bases; bases outside gene matches: 5. Germline V gene sequence: CDR1 SGHTA, CDR2 FQGNSA. The CDR3 spans 13 residues. CDR3 region: CASSLGLVREQYF. The CDR3 region has the DNA TGTGCCAGCAGCTTGGGACTAGTACGGGAGCAGTACTTC.

The chain is built from TRBV18 and TRBJ2-7, with D unresolved. Germline values: CDR1 KGHSH, CDR2 LQKENI. V lost 3 bases and J 0 bases, leaving 9 bases between the germline ends. The CDR3 covers 14 residues. CDR3 bases: TGTGCCAGCTCACCCCAGGCCATCTCCTACGAGCAGTACTTC. Its protein product is CASSPQAISYEQYF.

CDR3 in DNA: TGTGCCAGCAGAGCAAATGAGGGTTTCAACCAGCCCCAGCATTTT. Translation: CASRANEGFNQPQHF. The gene calls are TRBV7-2 and TRBJ1-5; D remains ambiguous. Germline V gives CDR1 SGHTA, CDR2 FQGNSA. The CDR3 runs 15 residues. Trimming left V 6 bases short and J 7 bases short, with 19 bases between. The variable domain in full, with the rest retrieved from reference TRBV7-2 and TRBJ1-5, is GAGVSQSPSNKVTEKGKDVELRCDPISGHTALYWYRQSLGQGLEFLIYFQGNSAPDKSGLPSDRFSAERTGGSVSTLTIQRTQQEDSAVYLCASRANEGFNQPQHFGDGTRLSIL.

The V gene is TRBV7-9, the J gene TRBJ1-3, with TRBD1 matching over 7 bases. V dropped 4 bases and J dropped 0; count of bases not matched to a gene: 6. Germline CDR1 is SEHNR and CDR2 is FQNEAQ (reference sequence). The CDR3 is 16 amino acids. CDR3 residues: CASSSGTASSGNTIYF. CDR3 bases: TGTGCCAGCAGCTCTGGGACAGCAAGCTCTGGAAACACCATATATTTT.

This chain joins TRBV10-1 and TRBJ2-7; TRBD1 agrees at 9 bases. Germline V gives CDR1 WNHNN, CDR2 SYGVQD (reference sequence). The CDR3 covers 14 residues. The ends lost 2 bases at V and 2 bases at J; junction bases unmatched: 1. Written as DNA, the CDR3 is TGCGCCAGCAGTGAGGGACAGGGGCCCTACGAGCAGTACTTC. It encodes CASSEGQGPYEQYF.

V is TRBV28 and J is TRBJ1-1; the D gene is possibly TRBD1 (6 bases). The CDR3 contains 13 residues. Germline-derived CDR1 and CDR2 are MDHEN and SYDVKM. Trimming stripped 4 bases from V and 8 bases from J, with 14 bases between. The CDR3 sequence: CASSSPLQGEAFF. The CDR3 region has the DNA TGTGCCAGCAGTTCCCCCTTACAGGGCGAAGCTTTCTTT.

The chain is built from TRBV6-1 and TRBJ2-1, with D possibly matching TRBD2 (6 bases). CDR3 length: 15 amino acids. The V gene lost 2 bases and the J gene lost 9 bases, with 17 bases spanning the gap. Germline V CDR1 and CDR2: MNHNS, SASEGT. The CDR3, as DNA: TGTGCCAGCAGTGAACCACCTCTTGCGGGATTTGAGCAGTTCTTC. This encodes CASSEPPLAGFEQFF.

The V call is TRBV18, the J call TRBJ2-7; 10 nucleotides agree with TRBD1. The CDR3 totals 17 residues. The trim removed 7 bases at V and 6 bases at J, leaving 18 bases unmatched. Germline CDR1 and CDR2: KGHSH and LQKENI. CDR3 in DNA: TGTGCCAGCTTAGGGACAGGGGCCAATATGGGGAGTTCCGAGCAGTACTTC. Amino acids: CASLGTGANMGSSEQYF.

As DNA, the CDR3 is TGTGCCAGCAGCCTGGCCGGGACAGGGTTTGGAAACACCATATATTTT. This encodes CASSLAGTGFGNTIYF. This chain links TRBV5-8 with TRBJ1-3; 9 bases align to TRBD1. V lost 4 bases, J lost 3 bases, and 8 bases stayed unmatched. This CDR3 has 16 residues. Germline-derived CDR1 and CDR2 are SGHTS and YDEGEE.

This clone was found many times. V is TRBV25-1 and J is TRBJ2-7; D may be TRBD1 (5 bases). Trimming stripped 5 bases from V and 3 bases from J, with 14 bases between. The CDR3 runs to 14 residues. Germline assignment: CDR1 MGHDK and CDR2 SYGVNS. The CDR3 sequence is CASSPRVGVYEQYF. The CDR3 coding sequence is TGTGCCAGCAGTCCCAGGGTAGGTGTCTACGAGCAGTACTTC.

There are a few counts of this clone. The chain links TRBV9 to TRBJ1-3, with 7 bases aligning to TRBD1. The CDR3 extends over 16 amino acids. Germline-derived CDR1 and CDR2 are SGDLS and YYNGEE. With 4 bases clipped from V and 0 bases from J, the junction kept 7 bases outside the gene matches. The CDR3 loop is CASSTTTGLSGNTIYF. The CDR3 DNA reads as TGTGCCAGCAGCACAACGACAGGGCTCTCTGGAAACACCATATATTTT. The full variable domain, its missing parts supplied by reference TRBV9 and TRBJ1-3, is DSGVTQTPKHLITATGQRVTLRCSPRSGDLSVYWYQQSLDQGLQFLIQYYNGEERAKGNILERFSAQQFPDLHSELNLSSLELGDSALYFCASSTTTGLSGNTIYFGEGSWLTVV.

The chain links TRBV7-3 to TRBJ2-3; D may be TRBD2 (6 bases). Germline V gene sequence: CDR1 SGHTA, CDR2 FQGTGA. The CDR3 runs 17 residues. The V gene lost 5 bases and the J gene lost 0 bases, with 18 bases spanning the gap. The CDR3 here is CASSAEWRGPSTDTQYF. Written as DNA, the CDR3 is TGTGCCAGCAGCGCAGAATGGCGGGGACCTAGCACAGATACGCAGTATTTT.

The V call is TRBV27, the J call TRBJ2-7; 9 bases are a match to TRBD2. Germline trimming cut 4 bases from V and 2 bases from J; bases unmatched to any gene: 9. The CDR3 covers 16 residues. In germline, CDR1 is MNHEY, CDR2 SMNVEV (reference sequence). CDR3 coding DNA: TGTGCCAGCAGTTCCGAAACTAGCGGGCGTGCCTACGAGCAGTACTTC. It yields the protein CASSSETSGRAYEQYF.

This clone turned up a few times. This CDR3 reads CASSLAAGLQSPLHF. In nucleotides, the CDR3 is TGTGCCAGCAGCTTAGCCGCGGGGCTCCAGTCACCCCTCCACTTT. The chain has TRBV7-8 and TRBJ1-6; maybe TRBD1 (5 bases). The CDR3 has 15 residues. In germline, CDR1 is SGHVS, CDR2 FQNEAQ. V lost 0 bases and J lost 10, with 13 bases in between.